This record looks at one TCR beta chain sequence and its context. CDR1 and CDR2 (germline): MDHEN, SYDVKM. V lost 2 bases and J lost 0, with 11 bases in between. The CDR3 loop spans 16 amino acids. Only in-frame clones appear in the TCRdb table, and some are missing; sequencing was by immunoSEQ multiplex PCR. Here the sample spans about 150,000 clones, 85% being singletons. The source of the sample is a study of blood T cell repertoires in COVID-19. The overall study: Both acute and convalescent COVID-19 samples were obtained from the United States, Italy and Spain.

This rearrangement joins TRBV28 to TRBJ1-5; tentative D call: TRBD1 (6 bases). The sample consisted of peripheral blood. The origin of this receptor is a woman between 40 and 55 years old with active or convalescent COVID-19. CDR3 region: CASSLRETGSNQPQHF. DNA for the CDR3: TGTGCCAGCAGTTTACGCGAGACAGGTAGCAATCAGCCCCAGCATTTT.